The 8 T cell receptor beta chains below all came from one sample that was sequenced in a study of T-cell memory formation after mild COVID-19. TCRdb processed the 5' RACE reads anew with MiXCR; each CDR3 protein has one entry. The sample holds about 400,000 distinct CDR3 sequences, 24% seen once. The sequenced sample was PBMCs or a T cell subset sorted from them (not recorded which). These receptors originate from an adult woman who had mild COVID-19 (a few samples of this study predate the infection). Cell type and time point are not known.

This clonotype was seen a few times. V usage is TRBV20-1 and J usage is TRBJ2-1; TRBD2 aligns across 13 bases. This CDR3 has 15 amino acids. The V gene end was trimmed by 5 bases and the J gene end by 2 bases; junction bases not matched to a gene: 3. The V gene's germline CDR1 is DFQATT and CDR2 SNEGSKA (reference sequence). CDR3 sequence: CSAEGLAGAYNEQFF. The CDR3 DNA follows: TGCAGTGCTGAAGGACTAGCGGGAGCCTACAATGAGCAGTTCTTC.

This clonotype was observed a few times. The genes are TRBV5-1 and TRBJ2-1; D uncertain. V shed 3 bases and J shed 5 bases, with 12 bases lying between them. The V gene's germline CDR1 is SGHRS and CDR2 YFSETQ. The CDR3 has 14 residues. The CDR3 here is CASSSGAVHNEQFF. CDR3 sequence (DNA): TGCGCCAGCAGCTCCGGAGCTGTTCACAATGAGCAGTTCTTC. Looking up the rest from reference TRBV5-1 and TRBJ2-1 gives the full variable domain: KAGVTQTPRYLIKTRGQQVTLSCSPISGHRSVSWYQQTPGQGLQFLFEYFSETQRNKGNFPGRFSGRQFSNSRSEMNVSTLELGDSALYLCASSSGAVHNEQFFGPGTRLTVL.

This clonotype was seen a handful of times. The chain has TRBV4-1 and TRBJ2-1; 9 positions agree with TRBD2. The CDR3 loop spans 15 amino acids. The V gene end was trimmed by 6 bases and the J gene end by 4 bases; junction bases not matched to a gene: 7. Germline V CDR1 and CDR2: MGHRA, YSYEKL. The CDR3 nucleotides are TGCGCCAGCAGAGCGGAGGGACTAGCTTACAATGAGCAGTTCTTC. Its translation: CASRAEGLAYNEQFF.

This clonotype was picked up a small number of times. The rearrangement uses TRBV18 and TRBJ2-7; either TRBD1 or TRBD2 may supply D (5 bases each). V was pared by 2 bases and J by 3 bases, with 17 bases between. Germline assignment: CDR1 KGHSH and CDR2 LQKENI. This CDR3 has 16 amino acids. The CDR3 loop reads CASSPSGRFTLYEQYF. CDR3 bases: TGTGCCAGCTCACCATCGGGGCGATTTACCCTCTACGAGCAGTACTTC.

This chain uses TRBV27 with TRBJ1-2; D unresolved. V lost 1 base, J lost 2 bases, and 5 bases lay in between. This CDR3 is 13 amino acids long. In germline, CDR1 is MNHEY, CDR2 SMNVEV (reference sequence). CDR3 region: CASSLYGNYGYTF. DNA of the CDR3: TGTGCCAGCAGTTTATACGGAAACTATGGCTACACCTTC.

This chain connects TRBV9 to TRBJ2-5; tentatively, D is TRBD2 (5 bases). Trimming left V 0 bases short and J 5 bases short, with 14 bases between. There are 15 residues in the CDR3. The germline CDR1 and CDR2 sequences are SGDLS and YYNGEE. The CDR3, as DNA: TGTGCCAGCAGCGTAGCGCGGACTGGGCAGGAGACCCAGTACTTC. It translates to CASSVARTGQETQYF.

V gene TRBV18 combines with J gene TRBJ2-1; TRBD2 agrees at 8 bases. J lost 8 bases, V lost 3 bases, and 6 bases had no gene match. Germline V gene lookup returns CDR1 KGHSH and CDR2 LQKENI. The length of the CDR3 is 14 residues. The chain's CDR3 is CASSPGPGGDEQFF. Written as DNA, the CDR3 is TGTGCCAGCTCACCCGGACCCGGGGGGGATGAGCAGTTCTTC.

The chain carries TRBV2 and TRBJ1-2; no clear D gene. V lost 10 bases to trimming and J lost 2 bases, with 11 bases between them. The CDR3 loop spans 12 amino acids. Germline CDR1 SNHLY, CDR2 FYNNEI. CDR3 sequence (DNA): TGTGCCACCGCGACGGGGAACTATGGCTACACCTTC. Encoded protein: CATATGNYGYTF.